This T cell receptor (beta chain) was sequenced during a study of B cell selection in AIRE deficiency (dated by TCRdb to between 2019 and 2020). Turning to the overall study: Researchers compared TCRbeta repertoires of sorted blood CD4+ conventional T cells and regulatory T cells in AIRE-deficient patients with those in healthy controls. The TCR-sequenced cohort comprised roughly 5 AIRE-deficient APECED patients and roughly 5 healthy control donors. The research as a whole found: Shorter CDR3s were found in shared Treg sequences, reflecting a bias toward rearrangements containing few non-templated nucleotide insertions. In terms of TCRBV gene usage, CDR3 length and TCR diversity, Tconv and Treg cells from AIRE-deficient patients looked similar to Tconv and Treg cells from healthy donors. About 32% of Treg TCRbeta sequences shared among healthy donors appeared in patient Tconv cells, suggesting diversion of Treg-biased clones into the Tconv compartment. Only TCRbeta chains were sequenced, and about 40% of the Treg sequences shared among healthy donors were also detected in healthy Tconv cells, possibly owing to differing TCRalpha chains. Among roughly 3,700 shared Treg TCRbeta sequences, around 32% were found to be shared only among healthy donors and about 9.6% only among patients, suggesting that Treg selection is less efficient in the absence of AIRE.

TCRbeta chain sequencing was performed with the immunoSEQ platform. From the authors' description of their analysis: Tens of thousands of distinct TCRbeta sequences from patients and approximately 96,000 from healthy donors were obtained from pooled Treg repertoires. Treg TCRbeta sequences found in two or more individuals were defined as public, and these public Treg TCRbeta sequences were then searched for in Tconv repertoires. Differences between groups were assessed by Mann-Whitney U tests with Bonferroni-Dunn correction in GraphPad Prism 7.03. TCRdb obtained this table from immuneACCESS and retained in-frame rearrangements with V and J assigned. These tables miss some clones; where compared with another copy, unresolved V genes account for less than half of the shortfall, and the remainder is unexplained. V and J calls and clone size come straight from that table; D and trimming were deduced from the DNA. In this sample the table shows tens of thousands of clones, over 90% of which occur a single time. The ten top clones hold roughly 1.5% of the sample.

For sorting, regulatory T cells were defined as CD4+CD25hiCD127low/negative cells. Control samples came from healthy donors unrelated to the patients. Sorting of Tconv and Treg cells intended for TCRbeta sequencing was performed on a FACSAria flow cytometer. Sorted cells were collected into 5-ml round-bottom polystyrene tubes, and dry cell pellets were frozen at -80°C before sequencing. CDR1 and CDR2 (SQVTM, ANQGSEA) derive from the germline V gene. The CDR3 starts with the cysteine, ends with the phenylalanine, and has 14 residues. Just the 42-base CDR3 DNA is kept, in frame starting at base 1. Ends trimmed: V by 4 bases, J by 3 bases; bases unmatched to a gene: 7. This clone was counted a few times. Its antigen specificity is not known. Base qualities are missing; no much larger clone stands one base away.

The source is a human donor in good health. The chain links TRBV29-1 with TRBJ2-3; 7 central nucleotides agree with TRBD2. Sequenced material: CD4+CD25+ Tregs sorted from PBMCs. The nucleotide sequence is given as TGCAGCGTTGGGCTAGCGGTACTGACAGATACGCAGTATTTT. The translation is CSVGLAVLTDTQYF.